This TCR beta chain was observed in a study of T cells after yellow fever vaccination. A single record per CDR3 protein comes from TCRdb applying MiXCR to the 5' RACE reads. The sample holds hundreds of thousands of distinct CDR3 sequences, just over 20% seen once. CDR3 length equals 11 residues. Germline V lookup: CDR1 MNHEY, CDR2 SVGAGI. To note about this clonotype: At one end, the junction sequence differs from germline, possibly due to a read error.

This chain links TRBV6-5 with TRBJ2-7, with D unclear. The material sequenced was PBMCs, taken 20 to 25 days after the first yellow fever vaccination. The TCR originated in a man younger than 35 who received the YFV17D yellow fever vaccine. CDR3: CASTRNYKQYF. CDR3 DNA: TGTGCCAGCACCCGTAACTACAAGCAGTACTTC.